This T cell receptor beta chain appears in the sequencing data of a study of T-cell reconstitution after alpha-beta-depleted transplantation in children (dated by TCRdb to about 2016). The study in broad terms: Using TCR repertoire profiling, the study followed T-cell immune reconstitution in a quantitative way in children after TCRalphabeta/CD19-depleted allogeneic hematopoietic cell transplantation.

About this clonotype: It has no known antigen specificity. A much bigger clone sits one base away, suggesting this may be a read error.

Reading the label with the study, this specimen's treatment or condition is: allogeneic hematopoietic cell transplantation with graft depleted of TCRalphabeta T cells and CD19 B cells. The children who served as transplant recipients had been given grafts of TCRalphabeta/CD19-depleted allogeneic hematopoietic cells. Libraries were made using PCR. TCRdb shows the sequencer as Illumina HiSeq 2500. TCR library preparation used molecular barcoding, with unique molecular identifiers applied to normalize quantification of the TCRbeta repertoire. Through fastp at Q25 and MiXCR, TCRdb rebuilt clones from the public reads, retaining in-frame beta chains. Identical CDR3 proteins give one entry, which carries the most common genes and DNA. For this sample there are a few hundred thousand distinct CDR3 sequences; 11% appear just once. Roughly a quarter of the sample goes to the ten largest clones. The germline V gene encodes CDR1 DFQATT and CDR2 SNEGSKA (reference sequence). The CDR3 covers 14 residues, taking in both the cysteine and the phenylalanine. The read is trimmed to its CDR3 DNA, 42 bases read in frame from base 1. V ends up 7 bases short and J 2 bases short, with an unmatched junction base count of 9.

Study-wide findings and limitations: The apparently early alphabetaT-cell count recovery about two months after transplant was reportedly dependent on only several hundred rapidly expanded clones derived from non-depleted graft cells. The high TCRbeta diversity at day 60 in some patients was ascribed to recipient T cells and intrathymic progenitors that had survived conditioning. The frequencies of hyperexpanded clones fell over the following months, and after one year, T-cell counts and TCRbeta diversity were mostly attributed to newly produced T cells.

Material: peripheral blood, obtained 180 days after TCRalphabeta/CD19-depleted stem cell transplant. The V gene is TRBV20-1 and the J gene is TRBJ2-5; TRBD1 lines up with 8 middle nucleotides. The receptor was derived from a male patient aged 2 to 9 who had a stem cell transplant for chronic granulomatous disease, so the T cells may come from the graft donor. The bases read TGCAGTGGAGTGCGGACAGGGACACAAGAGACCCAGTACTTC. It translates to CSGVRTGTQETQYF.